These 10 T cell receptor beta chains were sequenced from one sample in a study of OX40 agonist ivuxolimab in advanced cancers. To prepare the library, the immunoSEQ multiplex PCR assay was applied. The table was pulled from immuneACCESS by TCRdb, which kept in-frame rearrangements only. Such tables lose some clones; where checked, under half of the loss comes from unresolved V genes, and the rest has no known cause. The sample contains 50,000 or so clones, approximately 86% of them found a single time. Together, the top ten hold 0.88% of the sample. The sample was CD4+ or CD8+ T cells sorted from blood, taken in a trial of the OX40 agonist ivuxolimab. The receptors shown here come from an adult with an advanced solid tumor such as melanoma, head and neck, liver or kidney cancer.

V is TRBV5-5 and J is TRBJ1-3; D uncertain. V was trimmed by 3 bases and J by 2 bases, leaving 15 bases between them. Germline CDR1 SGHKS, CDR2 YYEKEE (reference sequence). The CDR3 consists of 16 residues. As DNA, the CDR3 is TGTGCCAGCAGCTCCCTGGCCGCGGGGACTGGAAACACCATATATTTT. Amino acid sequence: CASSSLAAGTGNTIYF.

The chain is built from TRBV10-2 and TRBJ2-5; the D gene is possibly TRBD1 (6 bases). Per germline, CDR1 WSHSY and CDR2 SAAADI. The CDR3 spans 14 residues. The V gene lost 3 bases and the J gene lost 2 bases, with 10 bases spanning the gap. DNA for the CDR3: TGCGCCAGCAGTGATTTTACAGGGCAAGAGACCCAGTACTTC. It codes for CASSDFTGQETQYF.

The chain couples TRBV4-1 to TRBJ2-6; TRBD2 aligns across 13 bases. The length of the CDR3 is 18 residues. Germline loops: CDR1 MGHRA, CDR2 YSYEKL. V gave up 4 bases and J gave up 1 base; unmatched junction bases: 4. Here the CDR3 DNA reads TGCGCCAGCAGCCGGGGACTAGCGGGATCTTCTGGGGCCAACGTCCTGACTTTC. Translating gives CASSRGLAGSSGANVLTF.

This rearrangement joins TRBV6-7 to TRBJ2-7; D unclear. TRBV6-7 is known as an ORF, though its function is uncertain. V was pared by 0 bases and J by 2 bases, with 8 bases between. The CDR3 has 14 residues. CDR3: CASSYSGYPYEQYF. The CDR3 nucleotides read TGTGCCAGCAGTTACTCGGGCTACCCCTACGAGCAGTACTTC.

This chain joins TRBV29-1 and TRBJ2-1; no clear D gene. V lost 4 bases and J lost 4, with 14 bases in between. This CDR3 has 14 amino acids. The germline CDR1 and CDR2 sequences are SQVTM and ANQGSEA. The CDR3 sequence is CSVVGSPHYNEQFF. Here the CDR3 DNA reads TGCAGCGTTGTGGGATCCCCTCATTACAATGAGCAGTTCTTC.

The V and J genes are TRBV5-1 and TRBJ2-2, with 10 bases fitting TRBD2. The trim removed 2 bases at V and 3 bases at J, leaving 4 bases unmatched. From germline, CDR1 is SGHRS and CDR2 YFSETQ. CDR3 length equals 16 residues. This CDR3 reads CASSLQRGGYTGELFF. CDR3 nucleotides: TGCGCCAGCAGCTTACAGCGGGGGGGCTACACCGGGGAGCTGTTTTTT.

The CDR3 loop reads CASSTDRGDYNEQFF. CDR3 sequence (DNA): TGCGCCAGCAGTACCGACAGGGGAGATTACAATGAGCAGTTCTTC. The chain combines TRBV5-1 with TRBJ2-1; TRBD1 matches at 8 bases. Losses at the gene ends were 5 bases for V and 4 bases for J; bases not matched to a gene: 8. Germline CDR1 SGHRS, CDR2 YFSETQ. This CDR3 region has 15 residues.

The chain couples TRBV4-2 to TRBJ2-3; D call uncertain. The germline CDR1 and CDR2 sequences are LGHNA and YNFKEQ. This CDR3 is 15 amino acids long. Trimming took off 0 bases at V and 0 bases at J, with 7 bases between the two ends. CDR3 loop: CASSQDGDSTDTQYF. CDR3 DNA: TGTGCCAGCAGCCAAGACGGAGATAGCACAGATACGCAGTATTTT.

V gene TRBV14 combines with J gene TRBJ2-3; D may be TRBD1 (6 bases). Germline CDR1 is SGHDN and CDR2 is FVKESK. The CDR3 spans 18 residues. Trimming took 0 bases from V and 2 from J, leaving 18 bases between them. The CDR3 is CASSQEGAFWVTTDTQYF. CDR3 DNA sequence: TGTGCCAGCAGCCAAGAGGGGGCCTTTTGGGTCACCACAGATACGCAGTATTTT.

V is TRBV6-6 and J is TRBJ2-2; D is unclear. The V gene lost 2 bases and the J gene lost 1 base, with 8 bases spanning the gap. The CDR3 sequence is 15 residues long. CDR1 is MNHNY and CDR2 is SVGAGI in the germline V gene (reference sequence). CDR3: CASSYRDLNTGELFF. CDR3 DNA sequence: TGTGCCAGCAGTTACAGGGATTTGAACACCGGGGAGCTGTTTTTT.